The source of this T cell receptor beta chain is a study of T cell responses to AZD1222 COVID-19 vaccine. Study-level results: Scientists sampled the repertoires only once the peak T cell response had passed. The breadth and depth of Spike-specific TCRs increased once two AZD1222 doses had been given.

The trim removed 4 bases at V and 1 base at J, leaving 4 bases unmatched. Germline lookup yields CDR1 LGHDT and CDR2 YNNKEL (reference sequence). This CDR3 region has 15 residues. TCRdb's copy holds only in-frame clones and misses some; the assay was immunoSEQ multiplex PCR. This sample has 140,000 or so clones, with roughly 94% found just once. Notes on this clone: The target antigen is unknown.

The input for sequencing was peripheral blood, taken on day 0 of AZD1222 vaccination. The sequence came from an adult in good health. The J gene is TRBJ1-2, the V gene TRBV3-1 (or the pseudogene TRBV3-2); TRBD1 matches at 9 bases. The CDR3 DNA sequence: TGTGCCAGCAGCCGAATGGACAGGGGTAACTATGGCTACACCTTC. Translation gives CASSRMDRGNYGYTF.